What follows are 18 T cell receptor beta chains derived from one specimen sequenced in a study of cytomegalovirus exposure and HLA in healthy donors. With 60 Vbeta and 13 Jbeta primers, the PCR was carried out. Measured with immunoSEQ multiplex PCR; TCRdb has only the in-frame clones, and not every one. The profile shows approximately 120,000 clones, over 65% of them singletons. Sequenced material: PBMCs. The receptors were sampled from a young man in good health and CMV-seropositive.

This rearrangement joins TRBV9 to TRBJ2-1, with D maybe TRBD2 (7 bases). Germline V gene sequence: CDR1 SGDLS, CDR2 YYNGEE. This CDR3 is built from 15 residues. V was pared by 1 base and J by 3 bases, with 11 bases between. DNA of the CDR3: TGTGCCAGCAGCGTAAAGGGGGGGATCTACAATGAGCAGTTCTTC. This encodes CASSVKGGIYNEQFF.

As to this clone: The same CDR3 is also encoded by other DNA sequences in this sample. The CDR3 bases are TGTGCCAGCAGTGAACGAGGGAACACCGGGGAGCTGTTTTTT. As protein: CASSERGNTGELFF. V gene TRBV2 combines with J gene TRBJ1-1; no firm D call. The J call is uncertain, as TRBJ2-2 better fits the DNA end. The CDR3 runs 14 residues. Germline V gene data show CDR1 as SNHLY and CDR2 as FYNNEI.

The CDR3 spells CSAKRKDEQYF. The DNA of the CDR3 is TGCAGTGCTAAGCGGAAGGACGAGCAGTACTTC. The V and J genes are TRBV20-1 and TRBJ2-7, with D perhaps matching TRBD2 (5 bases). The germline V gene encodes CDR1 DFQATT and CDR2 SNEGSKA (reference sequence). V lost 4 bases to trimming and J lost 5 bases, with 9 bases between them. CDR3 length: 11 residues.

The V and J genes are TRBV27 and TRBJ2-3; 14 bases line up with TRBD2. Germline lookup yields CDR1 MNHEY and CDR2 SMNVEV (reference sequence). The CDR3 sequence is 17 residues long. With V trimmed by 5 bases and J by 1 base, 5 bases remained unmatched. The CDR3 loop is CASSPRLAGGGTDTQYF. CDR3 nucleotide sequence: TGTGCCAGCAGTCCAAGACTAGCGGGAGGGGGCACAGATACGCAGTATTTT.

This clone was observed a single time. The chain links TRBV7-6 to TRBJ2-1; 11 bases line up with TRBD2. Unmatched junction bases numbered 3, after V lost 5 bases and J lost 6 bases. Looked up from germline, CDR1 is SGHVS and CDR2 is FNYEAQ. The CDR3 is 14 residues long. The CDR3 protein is CASSPTSGSNEQFF. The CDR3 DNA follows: TGTGCCAGCAGCCCCACTAGCGGGAGCAATGAGCAGTTCTTC. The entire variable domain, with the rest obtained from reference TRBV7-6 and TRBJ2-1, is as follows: GAGVSQSPRYKVTKRGQDVALRCDPISGHVSLYWYRQALGQGPEFLTYFNYEAQQDKSGLPNDRFSAERPEGSISTLTIQRTEQRDSAMYRCASSPTSGSNEQFFGPGTRLTVL.

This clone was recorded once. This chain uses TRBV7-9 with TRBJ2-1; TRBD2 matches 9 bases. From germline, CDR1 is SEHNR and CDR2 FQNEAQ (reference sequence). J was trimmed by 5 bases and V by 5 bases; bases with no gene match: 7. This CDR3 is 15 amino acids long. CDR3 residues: CASSPLAGINNEQFF. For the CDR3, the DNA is TGTGCCAGCAGCCCCCTAGCGGGAATTAACAATGAGCAGTTCTTC.

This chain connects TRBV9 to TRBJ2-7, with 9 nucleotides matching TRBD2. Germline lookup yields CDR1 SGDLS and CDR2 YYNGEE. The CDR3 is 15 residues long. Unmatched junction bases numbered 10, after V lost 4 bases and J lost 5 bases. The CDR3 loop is CASSPVGTSFHEQYF. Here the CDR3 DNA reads TGTGCCAGCAGCCCAGTTGGGACTAGCTTTCACGAGCAGTACTTC.

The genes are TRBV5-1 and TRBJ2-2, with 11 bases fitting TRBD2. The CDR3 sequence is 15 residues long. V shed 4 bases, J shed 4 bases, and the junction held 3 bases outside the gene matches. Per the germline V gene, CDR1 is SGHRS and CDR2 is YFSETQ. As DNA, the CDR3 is TGCGCCAGCAGCCAGACTAGCGGGATCACCGGGGAGCTGTTTTTT. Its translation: CASSQTSGITGELFF. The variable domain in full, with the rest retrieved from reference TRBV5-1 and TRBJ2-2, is KAGVTQTPRYLIKTRGQQVTLSCSPISGHRSVSWYQQTPGQGLQFLFEYFSETQRNKGNFPGRFSGRQFSNSRSEMNVSTLELGDSALYLCASSQTSGITGELFFGEGSRLTVL.

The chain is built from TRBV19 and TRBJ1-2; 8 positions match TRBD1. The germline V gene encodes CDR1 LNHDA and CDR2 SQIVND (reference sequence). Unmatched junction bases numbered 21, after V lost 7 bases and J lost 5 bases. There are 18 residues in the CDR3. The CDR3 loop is CASMSDRVRTLTGYGYTF. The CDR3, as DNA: TGTGCCAGTATGTCGGACAGGGTGAGAACTTTGACTGGATATGGCTACACCTTC.

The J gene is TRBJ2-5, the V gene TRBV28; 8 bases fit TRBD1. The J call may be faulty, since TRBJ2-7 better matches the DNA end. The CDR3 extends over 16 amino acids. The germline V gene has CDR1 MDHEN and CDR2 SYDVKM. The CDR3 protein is CASSLPRGQGPYEQYF. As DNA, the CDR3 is TGTGCCAGCAGCCTCCCCCGCGGACAGGGCCCCTACGAGCAGTACTTC.

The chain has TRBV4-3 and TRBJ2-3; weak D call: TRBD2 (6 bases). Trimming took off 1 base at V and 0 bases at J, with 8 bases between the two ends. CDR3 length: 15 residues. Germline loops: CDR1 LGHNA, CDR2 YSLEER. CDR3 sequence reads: CASSQGGASTDTQYF. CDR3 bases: TGCGCCAGCAGCCAAGGCGGGGCTAGCACAGATACGCAGTATTTT.

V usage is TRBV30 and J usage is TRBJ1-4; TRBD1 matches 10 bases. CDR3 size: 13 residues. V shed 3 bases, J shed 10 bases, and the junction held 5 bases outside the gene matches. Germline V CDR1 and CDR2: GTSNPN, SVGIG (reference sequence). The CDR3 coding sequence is TGTGCCTGGAGGGGGACAGGGGTTGGAAAACTGTTTTTT. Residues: CAWRGTGVGKLFF.

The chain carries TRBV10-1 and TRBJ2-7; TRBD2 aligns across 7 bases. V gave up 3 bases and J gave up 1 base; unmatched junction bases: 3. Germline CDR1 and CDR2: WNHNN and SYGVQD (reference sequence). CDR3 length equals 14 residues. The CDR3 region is CASSDGGGSYEQYF. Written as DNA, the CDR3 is TGCGCCAGCAGTGACGGCGGGGGTTCCTACGAGCAGTACTTC.

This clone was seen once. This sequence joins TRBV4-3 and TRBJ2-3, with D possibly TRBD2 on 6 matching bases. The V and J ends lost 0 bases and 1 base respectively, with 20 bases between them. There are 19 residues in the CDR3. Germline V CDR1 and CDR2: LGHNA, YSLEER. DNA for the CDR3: TGCGCCAGCAGCCAAGAGGCGGGTAGGAGGGACCCCCGCACAGATACGCAGTATTTT. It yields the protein CASSQEAGRRDPRTDTQYF.

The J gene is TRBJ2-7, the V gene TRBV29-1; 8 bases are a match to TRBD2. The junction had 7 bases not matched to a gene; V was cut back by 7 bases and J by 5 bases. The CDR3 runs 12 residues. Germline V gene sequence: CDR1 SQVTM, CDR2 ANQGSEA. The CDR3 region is CSARTSSHEQYF. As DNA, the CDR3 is TGCAGCGCTCGGACTAGCAGCCACGAGCAGTACTTC.

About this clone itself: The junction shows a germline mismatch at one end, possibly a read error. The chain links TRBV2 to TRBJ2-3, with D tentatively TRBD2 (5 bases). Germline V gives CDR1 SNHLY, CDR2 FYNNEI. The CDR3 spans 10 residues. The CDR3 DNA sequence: TGTGCCAGCAGGGAGGACGATCAGAAATTT. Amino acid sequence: CASREDDQKF. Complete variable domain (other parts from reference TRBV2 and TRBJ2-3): EPEVTQTPSHQVTQMGQEVILRCVPISNHLYFYWYRQILGQKVEFLVSFYNNEISEKSEIFDDQFSVERPDGSNFTLKIRSTKLEDSAMYFCASREDDQKFGPGTRLTVL.

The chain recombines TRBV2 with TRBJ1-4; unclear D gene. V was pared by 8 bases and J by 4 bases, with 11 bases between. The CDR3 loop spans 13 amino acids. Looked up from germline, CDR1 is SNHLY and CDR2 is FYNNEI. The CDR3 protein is CASSGFNNEKLFF. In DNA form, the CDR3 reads TGTGCCAGCTCGGGGTTCAATAATGAAAAACTGTTTTTT.

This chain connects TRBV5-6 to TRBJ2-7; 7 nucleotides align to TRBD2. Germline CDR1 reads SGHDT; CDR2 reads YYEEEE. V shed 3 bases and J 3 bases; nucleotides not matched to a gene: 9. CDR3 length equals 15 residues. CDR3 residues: CASSSFTSDSYEQYF. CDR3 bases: TGTGCCAGCAGCTCCTTTACTAGCGACAGCTACGAGCAGTACTTC.